Reported below is one T cell receptor beta chain. The data belong to a study of type 1 regulatory T cells. Overall study context: An in vitro protocol generated T-allo10, a Tr1-enriched, alloantigen-specific CD4 T cell product.

From the reads, TCRdb called clonotypes with MiXCR, one entry per CDR3 protein. Found here are 75,000 to 100,000 distinct CDR3 sequences, less than 40% of them singletons; the top ten hold 2% to 2.5%. The origin of this receptor is a human donor in good health. The sequenced sample consisted of CD4+ T cells, either the whole sample or a sorted fraction (not recorded which).

CDR3 amino acids: CASSLSSGDSTDTQYF. The CDR3 nucleotides are TGCGCCAGCAGCTTGAGTAGCGGAGATAGCACAGATACGCAGTATTTT. The chain links TRBV5-1 to TRBJ2-3, with D maybe TRBD2 (6 bases). CDR3 length: 16 residues. Germline CDR1 reads SGHRS; CDR2 reads YFSETQ. V dropped 1 base and J dropped 0 bases, with 12 bases sitting between them. The whole variable domain, filled in from reference TRBV5-1 and TRBJ2-3, reads KAGVTQTPRYLIKTRGQQVTLSCSPISGHRSVSWYQQTPGQGLQFLFEYFSETQRNKGNFPGRFSGRQFSNSRSEMNVSTLELGDSALYLCASSLSSGDSTDTQYFGPGTRLTVL.